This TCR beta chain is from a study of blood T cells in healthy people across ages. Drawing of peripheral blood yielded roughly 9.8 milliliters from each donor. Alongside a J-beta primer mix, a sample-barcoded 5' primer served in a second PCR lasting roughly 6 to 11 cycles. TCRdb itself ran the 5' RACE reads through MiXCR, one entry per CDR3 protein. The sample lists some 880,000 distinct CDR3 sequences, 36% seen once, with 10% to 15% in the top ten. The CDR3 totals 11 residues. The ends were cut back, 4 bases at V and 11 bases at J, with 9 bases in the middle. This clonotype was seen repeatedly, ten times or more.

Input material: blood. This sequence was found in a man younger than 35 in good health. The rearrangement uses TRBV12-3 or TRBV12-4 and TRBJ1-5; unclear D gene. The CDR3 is CASSWALAQHF. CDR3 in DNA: TGTGCCAGCAGTTGGGCGTTGGCCCAGCATTTT.